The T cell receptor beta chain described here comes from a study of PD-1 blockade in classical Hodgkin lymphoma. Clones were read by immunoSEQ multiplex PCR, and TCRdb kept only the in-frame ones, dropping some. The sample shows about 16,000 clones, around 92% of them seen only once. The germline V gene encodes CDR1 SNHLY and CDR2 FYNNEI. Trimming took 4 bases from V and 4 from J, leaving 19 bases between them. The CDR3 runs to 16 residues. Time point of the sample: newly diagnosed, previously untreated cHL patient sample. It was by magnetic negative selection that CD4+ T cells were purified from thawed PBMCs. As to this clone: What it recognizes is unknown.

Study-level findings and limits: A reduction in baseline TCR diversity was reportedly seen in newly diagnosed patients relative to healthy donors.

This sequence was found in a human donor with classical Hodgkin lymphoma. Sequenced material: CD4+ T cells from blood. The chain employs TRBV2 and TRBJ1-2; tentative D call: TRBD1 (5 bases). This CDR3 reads CASSVPRWGGGYGYTF. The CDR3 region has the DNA TGTGCCAGCAGTGTCCCCAGGTGGGGTGGGGGCTATGGCTACACCTTC.